This T cell receptor (beta chain) was captured by sequencing in a study of PD-L1 blockade in urothelial cancer. A word on this clone: The antigen is undetermined.

This CDR3 region has 17 residues. V dropped 0 bases and J dropped 0; count of bases not matched to a gene: 1. Germline CDR1 is SEHNR and CDR2 is FQNEAQ (reference sequence). Study-wide results and caveats: Pretreatment blood TCR clonality under the median forecast improved survival.

Each patient's cancer was a locally advanced or metastatic urothelial carcinoma. This table comes from immunoSEQ multiplex PCR, and its TCRdb copy is limited to in-frame clones, with some not included. In the table there are under 90,000 clones, 90% of which are singletons. This chain connects TRBV7-9 to TRBJ2-6, with 8 bases fitting TRBD2. This receptor was identified in a man in his sixties with urothelial cancer. This specimen was PBMCs, taken around atezolizumab (anti-PD-L1) treatment. CDR3 sequence: CASSLARGVSGANVLTF. DNA for the CDR3: TGTGCCAGCAGCTTAGCGCGGGGGGTCTCTGGGGCCAACGTCCTGACTTTC.